One and the same sample provided the 11 T cell receptor beta chains below, sequenced in a study of cytomegalovirus exposure and HLA in healthy donors. It was with 60 Vbeta and 13 Jbeta primers that the PCR ran. Only in-frame clones appear in the TCRdb table, and some are missing; sequencing was by immunoSEQ multiplex PCR. The profile shows 150,000 or so clones, roughly 88% of them singletons. The sequenced material came from PBMCs. The receptors were gathered from a man aged 18 to 30 in good health and CMV-seropositive.

The chain employs TRBV19 and TRBJ1-5, with TRBD1 as a possible D gene (5 bases). Trimming pared 3 bases from V and 7 bases from J, leaving 13 bases between. The germline gives CDR1 LNHDA, CDR2 SQIVND (reference sequence). This CDR3 is built from 14 residues. CDR3 coding DNA: TGTGCCAGTAGTATGGTGGGGGGGAGCCAGCCCCAGCATTTT. Residues: CASSMVGGSQPQHF.

The rearrangement uses TRBV7-9 and TRBJ2-7; unclear D gene. Deletions cut 5 bases from V and 5 bases from J, with 10 bases between. The CDR3 covers 12 residues. Germline values: CDR1 SEHNR, CDR2 FQNEAQ (reference sequence). The CDR3 here is CASSPPANEQYF. The CDR3 DNA follows: TGTGCCAGCAGCCCACCTGCTAACGAGCAGTACTTC.

V gene TRBV18 combines with J gene TRBJ1-3; 7 bases line up with TRBD1. Germline CDR1 KGHSH, CDR2 LQKENI. V was clipped by 6 bases and J by 2 bases; unmatched bases: 10. The CDR3 has 16 amino acids. CDR3 coding DNA: TGTGCCAGCTCCCAGGGACAGCTACCCACTGGAAACACCATATATTTT. Encoded protein: CASSQGQLPTGNTIYF.

The gene calls are TRBV6-1 and TRBJ1-1; weak D call: TRBD1 (5 bases). CDR1 is MNHNS, CDR2 SASEGT, per germline. Trimming left V 7 bases short and J 3 bases short, with 18 bases between. The CDR3 contains 15 residues. The CDR3 reads CASTLLGSGDTEAFF. CDR3 nucleotide sequence: TGTGCCAGCACCTTATTAGGATCGGGGGACACTGAAGCTTTCTTT.

The chain joins TRBV5-1 to TRBJ1-2; D not certain. V was shortened by 0 bases and J by 2 bases, with 5 bases between the two germline ends. This CDR3 has 13 residues. Germline V CDR1 and CDR2: SGHRS, YFSETQ. The CDR3 protein is CASSLAGNYGYTF. CDR3 bases: TGCGCCAGCAGCTTGGCGGGGAACTATGGCTACACCTTC.

This rearrangement joins TRBV11-2 to TRBJ1-2, with 7 bases aligning to TRBD1. Trimming cost V 0 bases and J 8 bases; bases outside gene matches: 12. Germline V gene data show CDR1 as SGHAT and CDR2 as FQNNGV. The CDR3 contains 16 residues. Here the CDR3 DNA reads TGTGCCAGCAGCTTAGATCGAGTAGGGGGCCGCCGGGGCTACACCTTC. It encodes CASSLDRVGGRRGYTF. Complete variable domain (other parts from reference TRBV11-2 and TRBJ1-2): EAGVAQSPRYKIIEKRQSVAFWCNPISGHATLYWYQQILGQGPKLLIQFQNNGVVDDSQLPKDRFSAERLKGVDSTLKIQPAKLEDSAVYLCASSLDRVGGRRGYTFGSGTRLTVV.

The genes are TRBV5-1 and TRBJ1-1; no reliable D call. The V gene's germline CDR1 is SGHRS and CDR2 YFSETQ. This CDR3 is 13 amino acids long. V was trimmed by 2 bases and J by 6 bases, leaving 11 bases between them. The CDR3 protein is CASSFEGSAEAFF. For the CDR3, the DNA is TGCGCCAGCAGCTTTGAAGGTAGCGCTGAAGCTTTCTTT.

The chain carries TRBV10-3 and TRBJ2-1; TRBD2 is a possible D gene (6 bases). The CDR3 consists of 13 residues. Trimming stripped 4 bases from V and 5 bases from J, with 9 bases between. Germline V gene data show CDR1 as ENHRY and CDR2 as SYGVKD. CDR3 DNA: TGTGCCATCAGTGTTGGGGGGAACAATGAGCAGTTCTTC. This gives the protein CAISVGGNNEQFF.

The J gene is TRBJ2-2, the V gene TRBV9, with 8 bases lining up with TRBD1. There are 18 residues in the CDR3. Per germline, CDR1 SGDLS and CDR2 YYNGEE. With V trimmed by 3 bases and J by 5 bases, 15 bases remained unmatched. The DNA of the CDR3 is TGTGCCAGCAGCGGAGAAGACAGGGGAGTAAAGGGGACCGGGGAGCTGTTTTTT. Translation: CASSGEDRGVKGTGELFF.

This chain uses TRBV11-1 with TRBJ2-5; D gene uncertain. CDR1 is SGHAT and CDR2 is FQDESV in the germline V gene (reference sequence). This CDR3 is built from 11 residues. With 3 bases removed from V and 9 bases from J, the gap between germline ends came to 8 bases. As DNA, the CDR3 is TGTGCCAGCAGCTTGGGCATGGCCCAGTACTTC. As protein: CASSLGMAQYF.

This clone has only a few counts. The V call is TRBV4-3, the J call TRBJ1-4; D is uncertain. Per germline, CDR1 LGHNA and CDR2 YSLEER. The length of the CDR3 is 15 residues. With 0 bases removed from V and 7 bases from J, the gap between germline ends came to 12 bases. This CDR3 reads CASSQDRVEGEKLFF. For the CDR3, the DNA is TGCGCCAGCAGCCAAGATCGGGTTGAGGGTGAAAAACTGTTTTTT.